The rows below give T cell receptor beta chains drawn from one sample of a study of T cell repertoires in cytomegalovirus infection. MiXCR, run by TCRdb on the reads, gives a single entry per CDR3 protein. The sample holds approximately 200,000 distinct CDR3 sequences, roughly 22% seen once. The sequencing sample was made of CD8+ T cells from PBMCs. The receptor source for this set is a human donor in good health (CMV status not recorded). Some clones in this sample may be carry-over from other donors' samples. The CDR3 runs from the conserved cysteine through the conserved F or W.

J | V | CDR3
TRBJ1-1 | TRBV12-3/TRBV12-4 | CASSTTGVTEAFF
TRBJ2-7 | TRBV14 | CASSPRTGAYEQYF
TRBJ1-1 | TRBV27 | CASSLAQGALGAFF
TRBJ2-6 | TRBV2 | CASAMGQASSGANVLTF
TRBJ2-2 | TRBV7-9 | CASSPAGTGDTGELFF
TRBJ1-2 | TRBV6-2/TRBV6-3 | CASSKGGQINYGYTF
TRBJ2-1 | TRBV20-1 | CSARPRTSVNEQFF
TRBJ2-7 | TRBV4-1 | CASSQAGPPYEQYF
TRBJ2-5 | TRBV7-7 | CASSHGQGETQYF
TRBJ2-1 | TRBV7-9 | CASSLRQGVVNEQFF
TRBJ1-5 | TRBV5-6 | CASSVERNQPQHF
TRBJ2-3 | TRBV28 | CASSLRGVSTQYF
TRBJ1-3 | TRBV7-8 | CASSLFAGNTIYF
TRBJ2-7 | TRBV5-6 | CASSIGGIEQYF
TRBJ2-5 | TRBV5-1 | CASSLEDRADQETQYF
TRBJ1-1 | TRBV7-2 | CASSLVPGGLGTEAFF
TRBJ2-3 | TRBV19 | CASSIGSTDTQYF
TRBJ2-1 | TRBV12-3/TRBV12-4 | CASSPTSTSGSEQFF
TRBJ1-1 | TRBV2 | CASRPATALNTEAFF
TRBJ1-5 | TRBV5-6 | CASSVIGQQPQHF
TRBJ2-3 | TRBV29-1 | CSVPGTSGGAILADTQYF
TRBJ2-3 | TRBV9 | CASSVGTGDFTDTQYF
TRBJ2-5 | TRBV29-1 | CSVGRHRTQETQYF
TRBJ2-7 | TRBV12-3/TRBV12-4 | CASSLAPGKRGIFYEQYF